The 18 T cell receptor delta chains presented below share a single source sample, sequenced in a study of γδ T cells in repeated Plasmodium falciparum infection. Flow sorting of PBMC yielded separate Vgamma9/Vdelta2+ and Vdelta2-negative gammadelta T cell populations for bulk repertoire analysis. TCRdb reanalyzed the multiplex PCR reads using CATT. This table holds 93,000 or so delta-chain clones, 0.75% to 1% found once. The sequencing sample was made of gamma-delta T cells from blood. Receptor source: a pool of human donors (malaria-infected and uninfected, not separated).

In its sample, this clone was seen a few times. A single base is all that separates this from a far larger clone, so a read error is likely. The sample contains more than one DNA sequence encoding this CDR3. The V and J genes are TRDV2 and TRDJ1; D is uncertain. TCRdb offers no J gene call, so here the DNA was matched to germline to obtain one. This CDR3 region has 16 residues. With 0 bases removed from V and 5 bases from J, the gap between germline ends came to 18 bases. Per the germline V gene, CDR1 is GEAIGNYY and CDR2 is EKD. The CDR3 protein is CACDTGRRAGVDKLIF. The CDR3 DNA reads TGTGCCTGTGACACCGGTCGGAGGGCGGGCGTAGATAAACTCATCTTT.

In the case of this clone: TCRdb lists the protein of a much larger clone for this DNA, which differs at residue 3, so this is likely a read error; the protein given here is translated from the DNA itself. The V call is TRDV1, the J call TRDJ1; no clear D gene. Looked up from germline, CDR1 is TSWWSYY and CDR2 is QGS. V dropped 10 bases and J dropped 3 bases, with 18 bases sitting between them. CDR3 length equals 14 residues. CDR3 sequence (DNA): TGTGCTCCTTACGCTCCCTGGAGGGCCGATAAACTCATCTTT. This encodes CAPYAPWRADKLIF.

A few counts support this clone. This likely traces to a read error, being one base from a far larger clone. Additional DNA sequences in this sample encode the identical CDR3. The rearrangement links TRDV1 to TRDJ1, with D tentatively TRDD3 (7 bases). TCRdb leaves out the J gene; it was filled in here by matching the DNA to germline. This CDR3 has 25 amino acids. Per the germline V gene, CDR1 is TSWWSYY and CDR2 is QGS. V shed 0 bases and J shed 1 base, with 39 bases lying between them. CDR3 residues: CALGELFEGPFPRRGYDGGTDKLIF. In DNA form, the CDR3 reads TGTGCTCTTGGGGAACTATTTGAGGGGCCCTTCCCGAGAAGAGGATACGATGGGGGCACCGATAAACTCATCTTT.

This clone was observed a handful of times. Translating this DNA gives a protein that differs at residues 7 and 8 from the TCRdb one, which belongs to a much larger clone; a read error is likely, and the protein shown is this translation. The J gene is TRDJ1, the V gene TRDV1, with unresolved D. The CDR3 is made up of 12 amino acids. Germline assignment: CDR1 TSWWSYY and CDR2 QGS. Trimming removed 5 bases from V and 6 bases from J, with 10 bases in between. For the CDR3, the DNA is TGTGCTCTTGGGATGTTTACCTATAAACTCATCTTT. It yields the protein CALGMFTYKLIF.

This clone was counted a few times. The chain combines TRDV2 with TRDJ1; 9 nucleotides line up with TRDD3. TCRdb offers no J gene call, so here the DNA was matched to germline to obtain one. J lost 3 bases, V lost 0 bases, and 13 bases had no gene match. Germline CDR1 and CDR2: GEAIGNYY and EKD. CDR3 length: 18 amino acids. CDR3 loop: CACDTGGLLGESPDKLIF. The CDR3 DNA reads as TGTGCCTGTGACACCGGGGGTTTACTGGGGGAGTCCCCCGATAAACTCATCTTT.

The table lists this clone with a few counts. TCRdb pairs this DNA with a much larger clone's protein that differs at residue 12, likely a read error; the protein shown was translated from the DNA. V is TRDV1 and J is TRDJ1, with 12 positions matching TRDD3. The trim removed 1 base at V and 3 bases at J, leaving 9 bases unmatched. CDR3 length: 18 residues. Germline V gene data show CDR1 as TSWWSYY and CDR2 as QGS. The CDR3 nucleotides read TGTGCTCTTGGGGAACGCTACAACTGGGGGATACAATCCGATAAACTCATCTTT. Its translation is CALGERYNWGIQSDKLIF.

Turning to this clone: The protein TCRdb gives is from a much larger clone and does not agree with this DNA's translation at residue 4, likely a read error; the protein shown here comes from the DNA. This chain connects TRDV2 to TRDJ1; 10 bases are a match to TRDD3. Matching the DNA to germline supplied the J gene, which TCRdb does not give. The CDR3 runs to 18 residues. Germline V CDR1 and CDR2: GEAIGNYY, EKD. The CDR3 here is CACGTLGLGGYNTDKLIF. CDR3 DNA sequence: TGTGCCTGTGGCACCTTGGGGCTTGGGGGATACAACACCGATAAACTCATCTTT.

At least ten counts were recorded for this clone. TCRdb records a much larger clone's protein for this DNA, with a difference at residue 11 that likely arises from a read error; the protein given is the translation of the DNA. This chain links TRDV1 with TRDJ1; TRDD2 or TRDD3 may be the D gene (5 bases each). This CDR3 has 20 amino acids. The V and J ends lost 2 bases and 0 bases respectively, with 25 bases between them. Germline CDR1 reads TSWWSYY; CDR2 reads QGS. The CDR3 coding sequence is TGTGCTCTTGGGGAAGGAGATACCTACGGGGTACGACCGTACACCGATAAACTCATCTTT. Amino acid sequence: CALGEGDTYGVRPYTDKLIF.

This clone has just a few counts. This sequence is one base from a far larger clone and is likely a read error. Within the sample, other DNA sequences also encode this same CDR3. V is TRDV2 and J is TRDJ1; 13 nucleotides align to TRDD3. This CDR3 has 17 amino acids. Per the germline V gene, CDR1 is GEAIGNYY and CDR2 is EKD. The CDR3 reads CACDRLGDTRRTDKLIF. As DNA, the CDR3 is TGTGCCTGCGATCGACTGGGGGATACGCGGCGGACCGATAAACTCATTTTT.

This clone was recorded many times. This DNA translates differently at residue 15 from the TCRdb protein, which is that of a much larger clone; a read error is likely, and the protein shown is the DNA's own translation. The chain joins TRDV2 to TRDJ1; 10 positions agree with TRDD3. CDR3 size: 17 residues. Germline lookup yields CDR1 GEAIGNYY and CDR2 EKD. The CDR3 DNA follows: TGTGCCTGTGACACCGTAGGGGGATACGCGGATCCCGATAAACCCATCTTT. It translates to CACDTVGGYADPDKPIF.

This clone was seen more than once but under ten times. With only one base between it and a far larger clone, this is likely a read error. Other DNA sequences in the same sample also yield this CDR3. The chain is built from TRDV2 and TRDJ1, with TRDD3 identical over 12 bases. Here the J gene was assigned by germline matching of the DNA, as TCRdb has none. V shed 3 bases and J 7 bases; nucleotides not matched to a gene: 20. The length of the CDR3 is 19 residues. Germline CDR1 is GEAIGNYY and CDR2 is EKD. CDR3 nucleotide sequence: TGTGCCTGTGACCCTCGAAGACCCCCTCTGGGGGATACGCGGGCTAAACTCATCTTT. Protein: CACDPRRPPLGDTRAKLIF.

This clone turned up a few times. The TCRdb protein, from a much larger clone, departs from this DNA's translation at residue 12, likely by read error; the protein shown derives from the DNA. A V gene of TRDV2 was called, but no J gene was assigned; no DNA check was done on the table's D call, TRDD3. The CDR3 consists of 14 residues. Looked up from germline, CDR1 is GEAIGNYY and CDR2 is EKD. The CDR3 DNA reads as TGTGCCTGTGACAGCGTACTGGGGGATACAAAACCCATCTTT. Protein product: CACDSVLGDTKPIF.

In regard to this clone: A read error is the likely source, as a far larger clone sits one nucleotide away. Within the sample, other DNA sequences also encode this same CDR3. The V gene is TRDV2; the J gene was not called. This CDR3 is 16 amino acids long. The germline gives CDR1 GEAIGNYY, CDR2 EKD. This CDR3 is CACDTRTPPYTDKLIF. Here the CDR3 DNA reads TGTGCCTGTGACACCCGGACTCCCCCTTACACCGATAAGCTCATCTTT.

This clone was seen at least ten times. TCRdb pairs this DNA with a much larger clone's protein that differs at residue 20, likely a read error; the protein shown was translated from the DNA. The CDR3 reads CACDTLKNPVLGDTHQTDKPIF. The CDR3 DNA sequence: TGTGCCTGTGACACCCTTAAGAATCCCGTACTGGGGGATACGCACCAGACCGATAAACCCATCTTT. The J gene went uncalled, whereas the V gene is TRDV2; the table names TRDD3, a call not compared with the DNA. CDR3 size: 22 residues. Germline loops: CDR1 GEAIGNYY, CDR2 EKD.

This clone appeared many times. A far more abundant clone sits one base away, making this likely a read error. Other nucleotide sequences in the sample specify the same CDR3. The chain uses TRDV1 and TRDJ1; 7 nucleotides line up with TRDD2. CDR1 and CDR2 (germline): TSWWSYY, QGS. The CDR3 extends over 16 amino acids. Here the CDR3 reads CALGDRITVPTDKLIF. CDR3 bases: TGTGCTCTTGGGGACCGGATAACCGTTCCTACCGATAAACTCATCTTC.

The sample holds many counts of this clone. The chain employs TRDV1 and TRDJ1; 10 positions agree with TRDD3. Germline assignment: CDR1 TSWWSYY and CDR2 QGS. V trimming: 0 bases; J trimming: 0 bases; junction bases outside the gene matches: 37. There are 28 residues in the CDR3. As DNA, the CDR3 is TGTGCTCTTGGGGAACTTGCCCGAAAAGGGCTTGGGGGATACCCCCTCGATTCCGGTACCCTTTACACCGATAAACTCATCTTT. Translated, it gives CALGELARKGLGGYPLDSGTLYTDKLIF.

This clone was seen a few times. The protein TCRdb lists belongs to a much larger clone and differs from this DNA's translation at residue 14, which points to a read error; the protein shown is made from the DNA. This chain joins TRDV1 and TRDJ1; 9 nucleotides match TRDD3. No J gene was available from TCRdb, and it was assigned here by a germline match of the DNA. CDR1 TSWWSYY and CDR2 QGS come from the germline V gene. V gave up 0 bases and J gave up 2 bases; unmatched junction bases: 22. The CDR3 extends over 22 amino acids. CDR3 coding DNA: TGTGCTCTTGGGGAACTGCCGATTCCGGGAGTCTGGGGGATGGTGGGGACCGATAAACTCATCTTT. This gives the protein CALGELPIPGVWGMVGTDKLIF.

As concerns this clone: It is likely a read error: a sequence one base away is far more abundant. This specimen includes other DNA sequences encoding the same CDR3. This chain connects TRDV2 to TRDJ3; possible D gene TRDD2, 6 bases. TCRdb lists no J gene, so it was determined here by aligning the DNA to germline. CDR1 is GEAIGNYY and CDR2 is EKD in the germline V gene. The V gene lost 0 bases and the J gene lost 0 bases, with 29 bases spanning the gap. The length of the CDR3 is 24 residues. The CDR3 region has the DNA TGTGCCTGTGACACCGTCCTACGGTCGGGAGAAACGGATAGAAGCTCCTGGGACACCCGACAGATGTTTTTC. Translated, it gives CACDTVLRSGETDRSSWDTRQMFF.